The rows below give T cell receptor beta chains drawn from one sample of a study of CD8 T cells in ankylosing spondylitis. TCRdb re-analysed the 5' RACE reads in MiXCR, keeping a single row per CDR3 protein. The profile shows 800,000 to 900,000 distinct CDR3 sequences, about an eighth of them singletons. Sequencing was performed on blood, either unsorted or a sorted T cell fraction (not recorded which). The receptors shown here come from a male donor with ankylosing spondylitis. Each CDR3 is given with its conserved first and last residue. D genes are given only for firm matches.

d_gene | j_gene | v_gene | CDR3aa
- | TRBJ1-1 | TRBV12-2 | CASRLVGLGQGIMNTEAFF
- | TRBJ2-3 | TRBV7-2 | CASSLSIGTDTQYF
- | TRBJ1-5 | TRBV20-1 | CSASPMVGNQPQHF
- | TRBJ2-5 | TRBV5-1 | CASSLEAGALGTQYF
- | TRBJ1-1 | TRBV5-1 | CASKSGGVDTEAFF
TRBD1 | TRBJ2-7 | TRBV20-1 | CSARDRGGEQYF
- | TRBJ2-4 | TRBV20-1 | CSAPSENIQYF
- | TRBJ2-1 | TRBV14 | CASSPLAALTYNEQFF
TRBD2 | TRBJ2-3 | TRBV4-2 | CASSRGLAGRGGDTQYF
- | TRBJ2-1 | TRBV5-1 | CASSLVLSGNEQFF
TRBD2 | TRBJ2-5 | TRBV5-1 | CASSFRASGSVEETQYF
- | TRBJ2-1 | TRBV12-3/TRBV12-4 | CASTSGDRSSYNEQFF
- | TRBJ2-5 | TRBV5-1 | CASSSYSGEGETQYF
TRBD1 | TRBJ1-1 | TRBV7-9 | CASSPMGQGDTEAFF
TRBD2 | TRBJ2-1 | TRBV4-1 | CASARTSGAYNEQFF
TRBD1 | TRBJ1-5 | TRBV20-1 | CSATRQGLSNQPQHF
- | TRBJ1-1 | TRBV20-1 | CSAKTDMNTEAFF
TRBD2 | TRBJ2-3 | TRBV7-2 | CASSHHGREKGRDTQYF
- | TRBJ1-6 | TRBV21-1 | CASSGGVSSYNSPLHF
- | TRBJ1-2 | TRBV29-1 | CSVRTASNYGYTF
TRBD2 | TRBJ2-7 | TRBV11-3 | CASSLAAGEYYEQYF
TRBD1 | TRBJ1-4 | TRBV5-1 | CASSTTGQANEKLFF
- | TRBJ1-5 | TRBV12-3/TRBV12-4 | CASSLRRNQPQHF
- | TRBJ1-2 | TRBV6-2/TRBV6-3 | CASSYRASRNGYTF
- | TRBJ2-1 | TRBV7-2 | CASPYRVCNEQFF
- | TRBJ2-7 | TRBV9 | CASSVATGNPREQYF
TRBD1 | TRBJ2-1 | TRBV27 | CASSLTGQGWNEQFF
- | TRBJ2-2 | TRBV21-1 | CASSKAAGGDTGELFF
TRBD1 | TRBJ1-2 | TRBV7-3 | CASSLNGRGPTF
- | TRBJ2-7 | TRBV6-5 | CASRYFREQYF
TRBD2 | TRBJ2-7 | TRBV4-2 | CASSPTSGRPYEQYF
- | TRBJ2-7 | TRBV20-1 | CSAAPPTTFHEQYF
TRBD1 | TRBJ1-2 | TRBV20-1 | CSASGTVLSYGYTF
- | TRBJ2-2 | TRBV7-3 | CASSLSGEDGELFF
- | TRBJ2-3 | TRBV30 | CAWSVVEDTQYF
- | TRBJ1-1 | TRBV4-2 | CASSPTVDTTLEAFF
- | TRBJ2-7 | TRBV5-1 | CASSLVPGQNYEQYF
TRBD1 | TRBJ2-5 | TRBV6-5 | CASSYSIRQGSETQYF
- | TRBJ2-2 | TRBV20-1 | CSAHTGRTGELFF
TRBD1 | TRBJ2-5 | TRBV10-1 | CASSESGTGDETQYF
TRBD1 | TRBJ1-2 | TRBV5-1 | CASRRDRKFGYTF
TRBD1 | TRBJ1-6 | TRBV20-1 | CSAEDRGDNSPLHF
TRBD1 | TRBJ2-7 | TRBV18 | CASSPSQGATYEQYF
TRBD1 | TRBJ2-7 | TRBV6-6 | CASSSRQGLYEQYF